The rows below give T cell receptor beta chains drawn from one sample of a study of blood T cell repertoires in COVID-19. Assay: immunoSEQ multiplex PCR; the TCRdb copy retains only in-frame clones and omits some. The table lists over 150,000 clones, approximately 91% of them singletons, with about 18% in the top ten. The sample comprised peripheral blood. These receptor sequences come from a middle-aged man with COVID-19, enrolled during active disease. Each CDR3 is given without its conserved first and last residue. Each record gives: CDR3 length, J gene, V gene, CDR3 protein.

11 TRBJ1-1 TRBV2 ASSSPGNHWAF
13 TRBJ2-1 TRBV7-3 ASSQDYSSYNEQF
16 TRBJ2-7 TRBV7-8 ASRRRAGGQTPPYEQY
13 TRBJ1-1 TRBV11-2 ASRTGEGSSTEAF
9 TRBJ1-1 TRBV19 ASSINSEAF
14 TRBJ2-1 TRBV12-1 ASSPALVAGNNEQF
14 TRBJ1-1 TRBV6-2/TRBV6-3 ASSYSPTGWYTEAF
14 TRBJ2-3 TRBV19 ASSTILAGAVDTQY
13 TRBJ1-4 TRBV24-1 ATSDSTGANEKLF
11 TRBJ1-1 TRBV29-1 SVGTGQNTEAF
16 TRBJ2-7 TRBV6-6 ASSRQAPGAGGSYEQY
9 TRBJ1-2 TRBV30 AWSGRVGYT
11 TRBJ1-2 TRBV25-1 ASMIGGESGYT
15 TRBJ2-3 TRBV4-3 ASSQGILRGGTDTQY
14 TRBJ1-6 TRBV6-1 ASSETPAGWGSPLH
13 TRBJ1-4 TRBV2 ASRLDRGRNEKLF
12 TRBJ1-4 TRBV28 ASGQGGVREKLF
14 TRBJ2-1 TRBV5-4 ASSTLAGGRKGEQF
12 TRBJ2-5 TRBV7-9 ASSPGTTLETQY
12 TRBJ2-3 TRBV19 ASSSSGSPDTQY
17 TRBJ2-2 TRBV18 ASSPLGLAGIGNTGELF
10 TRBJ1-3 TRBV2 ASKSDSPTIY
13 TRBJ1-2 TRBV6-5 ASSAFQGANYGYT
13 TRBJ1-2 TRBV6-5 ASRREFEFGYGYT
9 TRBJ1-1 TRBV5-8 ASSGRGSAF
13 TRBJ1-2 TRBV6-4 ASSEYPGTGYGYT
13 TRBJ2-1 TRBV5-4 ASSLWTSGRNEQF
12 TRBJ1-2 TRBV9 ASSVSPTGYGYT
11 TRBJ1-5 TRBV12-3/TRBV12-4 ASSQNREQPQH
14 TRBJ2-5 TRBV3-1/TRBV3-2 ASSQSQGAEEETQY
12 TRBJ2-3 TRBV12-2 ASRLGHSTDTQY
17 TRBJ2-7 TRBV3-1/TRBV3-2 ASSSRWTQGGLSSYEQY
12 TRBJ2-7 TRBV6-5 ASMPRGGTYEQY
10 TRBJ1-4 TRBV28 ASRMSREKLF
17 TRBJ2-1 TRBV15 ATSRDLGLTISSYNEQF
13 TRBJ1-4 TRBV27 ASRTSARGNEKLF
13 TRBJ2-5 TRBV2 ASREGGAGLETQY
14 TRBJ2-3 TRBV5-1 ASSLRTGRPTDTQY
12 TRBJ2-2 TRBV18 ASSPMGATGELF
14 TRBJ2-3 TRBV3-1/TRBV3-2 ASSPPGASGRGTQY
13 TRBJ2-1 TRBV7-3 ASSFGLAGEGEQF
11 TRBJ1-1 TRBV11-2 ASSLGLRGEAF
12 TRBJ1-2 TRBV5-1 ASSETRAGYGYT
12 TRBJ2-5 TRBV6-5 ASLSGQSQETQY
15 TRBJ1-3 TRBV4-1 ASSQDEQGASGNTIY
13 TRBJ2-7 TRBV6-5 ASRREGTSHYEQY
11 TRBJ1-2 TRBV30 AWSTRGAHGYT
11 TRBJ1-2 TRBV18 ASSPATGDGYT
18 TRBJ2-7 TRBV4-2 ASSQDAATSGSGTSREQY
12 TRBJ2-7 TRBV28 ASSLWRGHDEQY
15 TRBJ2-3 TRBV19 ASSIGLPQLSTDTQY
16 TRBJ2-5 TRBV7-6 ASSRRGRGQGGGETQY